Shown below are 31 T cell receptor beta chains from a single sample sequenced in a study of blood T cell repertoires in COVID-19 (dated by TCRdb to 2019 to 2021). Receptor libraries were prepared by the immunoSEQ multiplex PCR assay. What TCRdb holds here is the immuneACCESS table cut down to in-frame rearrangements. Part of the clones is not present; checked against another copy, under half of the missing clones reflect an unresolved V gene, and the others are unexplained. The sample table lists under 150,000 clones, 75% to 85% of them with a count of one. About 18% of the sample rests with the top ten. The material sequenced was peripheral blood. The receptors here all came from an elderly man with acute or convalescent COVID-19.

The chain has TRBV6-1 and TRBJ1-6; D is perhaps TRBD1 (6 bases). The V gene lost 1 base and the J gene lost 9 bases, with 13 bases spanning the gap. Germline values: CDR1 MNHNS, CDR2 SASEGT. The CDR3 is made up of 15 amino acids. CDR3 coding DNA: TGTGCCAGCAGTGAAGTAACAGGGAGTTTTTCACCCCTCCACTTT. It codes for CASSEVTGSFSPLHF.

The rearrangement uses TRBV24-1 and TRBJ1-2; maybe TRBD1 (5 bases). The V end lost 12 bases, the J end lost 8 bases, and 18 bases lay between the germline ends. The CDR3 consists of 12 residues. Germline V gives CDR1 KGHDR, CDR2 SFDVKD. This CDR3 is CASKGINGGYTF. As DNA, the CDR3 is TGTGCCTCCAAGGGGATTAACGGAGGCTACACCTTC.

CDR3 sequence (DNA): TGCGCCAGCAGTCTAGCCTTAGTAGGACGCGGGGGGCCGCAAGAGACCCAGTACTTC. It codes for CASSLALVGRGGPQETQYF. The genes are TRBV4-1 and TRBJ2-5; the match to TRBD2 covers 8 bases. Trimming took 6 bases from V and 2 from J; bases not matched to a gene: 20. CDR1 and CDR2 from the germline V gene are MGHRA and YSYEKL. This CDR3 comprises 19 residues.

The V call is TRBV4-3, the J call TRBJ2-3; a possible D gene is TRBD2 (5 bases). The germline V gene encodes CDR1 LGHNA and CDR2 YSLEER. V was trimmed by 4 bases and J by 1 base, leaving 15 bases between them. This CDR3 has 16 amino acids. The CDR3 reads CASSLSSLGGTDTQYF. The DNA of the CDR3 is TGCGCCAGCAGCCTGAGCTCACTAGGTGGCACAGATACGCAGTATTTT.

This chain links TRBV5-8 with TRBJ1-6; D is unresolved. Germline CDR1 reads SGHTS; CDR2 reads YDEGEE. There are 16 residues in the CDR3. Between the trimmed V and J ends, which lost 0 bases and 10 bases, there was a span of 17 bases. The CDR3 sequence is CASSLVTPSGNSPLHF. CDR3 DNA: TGTGCCAGCAGCTTGGTCACTCCCTCGGGTAACTCACCCCTCCACTTT.

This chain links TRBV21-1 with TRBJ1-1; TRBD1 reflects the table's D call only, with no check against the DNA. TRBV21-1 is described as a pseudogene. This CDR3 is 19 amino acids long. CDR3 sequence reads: CASSVRDRGLPPPNTEAFF. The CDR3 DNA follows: TGTGCCAGCAGCGTCCGGGACAGGGGGCTCCCCCCTCCGAACACTGAAGCTTTCTTT.

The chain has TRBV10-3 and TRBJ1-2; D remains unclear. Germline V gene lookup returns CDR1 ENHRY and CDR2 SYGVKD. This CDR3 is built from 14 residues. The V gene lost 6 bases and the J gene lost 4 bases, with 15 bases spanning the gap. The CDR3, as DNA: TGTGCCATCAGAAAGACGAGGGATTCCTATGGCTACACCTTC. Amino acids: CAIRKTRDSYGYTF.

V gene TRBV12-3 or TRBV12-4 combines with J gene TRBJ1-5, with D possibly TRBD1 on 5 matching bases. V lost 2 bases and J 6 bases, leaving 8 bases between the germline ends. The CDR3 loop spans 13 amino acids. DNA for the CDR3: TGTGCCAGCAGTTTAAGGGGTAGTCAGCCCCAGCATTTT. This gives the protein CASSLRGSQPQHF.

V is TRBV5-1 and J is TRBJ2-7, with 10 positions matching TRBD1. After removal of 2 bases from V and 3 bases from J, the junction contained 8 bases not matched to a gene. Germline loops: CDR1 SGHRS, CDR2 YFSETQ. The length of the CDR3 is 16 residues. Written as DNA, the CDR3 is TGCGCCAGCAGCTTATGGACAGGGGGTGACCACTACGAGCAGTACTTC. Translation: CASSLWTGGDHYEQYF.

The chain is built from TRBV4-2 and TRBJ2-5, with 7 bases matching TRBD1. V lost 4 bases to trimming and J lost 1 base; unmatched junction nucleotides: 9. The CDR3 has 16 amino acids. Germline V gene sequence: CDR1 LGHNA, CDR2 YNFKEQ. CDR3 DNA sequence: TGTGCCAGCAGCCGAGGAGAGGGGGCGGCCCAAGAGACCCAGTACTTC. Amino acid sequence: CASSRGEGAAQETQYF.

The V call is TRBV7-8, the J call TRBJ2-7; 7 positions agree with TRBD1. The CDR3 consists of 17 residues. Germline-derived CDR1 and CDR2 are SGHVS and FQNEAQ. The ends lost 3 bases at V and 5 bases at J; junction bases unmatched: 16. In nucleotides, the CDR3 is TGTGCCAGCAGCTTCAAGACAGGGCGGACTGTATCGAACGAGCAGTACTTC. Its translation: CASSFKTGRTVSNEQYF.

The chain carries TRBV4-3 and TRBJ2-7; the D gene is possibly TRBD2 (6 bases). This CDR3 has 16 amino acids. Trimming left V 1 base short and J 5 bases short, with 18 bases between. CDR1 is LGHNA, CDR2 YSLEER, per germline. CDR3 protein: CASSQGPGTPSDEQYF. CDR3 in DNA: TGCGCCAGCAGCCAAGGCCCCGGGACTCCAAGCGACGAGCAGTACTTC.

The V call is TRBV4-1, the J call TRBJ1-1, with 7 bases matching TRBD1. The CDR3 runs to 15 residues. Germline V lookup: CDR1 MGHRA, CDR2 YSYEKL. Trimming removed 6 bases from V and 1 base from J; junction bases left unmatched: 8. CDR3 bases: TGCGCCAGCAGACACGACAGGGCAGCGAACACTGAAGCTTTCTTT. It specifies CASRHDRAANTEAFF.

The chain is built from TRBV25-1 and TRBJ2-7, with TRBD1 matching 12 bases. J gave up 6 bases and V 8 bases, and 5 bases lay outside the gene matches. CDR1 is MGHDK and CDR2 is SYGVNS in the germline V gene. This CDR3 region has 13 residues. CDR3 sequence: CASAGTGGLEQYF. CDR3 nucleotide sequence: TGTGCCAGCGCCGGGACAGGGGGCCTCGAGCAGTACTTC.

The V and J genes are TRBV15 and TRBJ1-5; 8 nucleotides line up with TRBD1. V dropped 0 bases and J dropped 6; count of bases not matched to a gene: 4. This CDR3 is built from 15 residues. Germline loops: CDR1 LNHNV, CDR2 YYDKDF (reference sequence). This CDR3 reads CATSRDGQGGQPQHF. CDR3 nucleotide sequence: TGTGCCACCAGCAGAGATGGACAGGGAGGTCAGCCCCAGCATTTT.

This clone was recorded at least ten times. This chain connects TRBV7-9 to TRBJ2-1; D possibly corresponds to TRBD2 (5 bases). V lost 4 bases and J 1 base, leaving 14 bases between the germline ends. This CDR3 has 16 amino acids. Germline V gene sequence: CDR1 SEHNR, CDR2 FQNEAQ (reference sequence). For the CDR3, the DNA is TGTGCCAGCAGCTACCTTAGCGTAGGGTCCTACAATGAGCAGTTCTTC. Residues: CASSYLSVGSYNEQFF.

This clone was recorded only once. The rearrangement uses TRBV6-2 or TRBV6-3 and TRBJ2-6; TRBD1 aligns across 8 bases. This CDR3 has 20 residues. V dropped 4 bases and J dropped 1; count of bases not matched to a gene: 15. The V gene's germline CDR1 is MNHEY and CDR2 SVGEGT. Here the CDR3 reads CASSLLSHRGSWSGANVLTF. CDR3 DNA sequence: TGTGCCAGCAGTTTACTCTCCCACAGGGGGTCTTGGTCTGGGGCCAACGTCCTGACTTTC.

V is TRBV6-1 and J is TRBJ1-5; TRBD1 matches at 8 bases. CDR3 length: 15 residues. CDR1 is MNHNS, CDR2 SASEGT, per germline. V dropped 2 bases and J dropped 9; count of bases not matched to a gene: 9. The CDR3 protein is CASSETGQALVPQHF. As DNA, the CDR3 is TGTGCCAGCAGTGAAACGGGACAGGCCTTAGTGCCCCAGCATTTT.

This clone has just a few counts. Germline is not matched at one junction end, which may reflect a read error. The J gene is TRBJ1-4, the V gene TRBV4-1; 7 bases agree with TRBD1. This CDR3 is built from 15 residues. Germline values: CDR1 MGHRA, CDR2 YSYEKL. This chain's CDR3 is CASTQRGQHNEKLFF. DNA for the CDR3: TGCGCCAGCACCCAAAGGGGACAGCATAATGAAAAACTGTTTTTT.

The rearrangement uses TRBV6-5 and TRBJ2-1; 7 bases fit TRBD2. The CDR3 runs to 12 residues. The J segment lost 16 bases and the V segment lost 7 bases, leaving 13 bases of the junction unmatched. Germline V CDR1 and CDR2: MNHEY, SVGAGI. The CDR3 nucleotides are TGTGCCAGCAAGAAGTCCGGGACTACTGGTTTCTTC. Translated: CASKKSGTTGFF.

CDR3 sequence (DNA): TGTGCCAGCAGTTCGCGGAGCTCCTACGAGCAGTACTTC. Translating gives CASSSRSSYEQYF. The chain combines TRBV27 with TRBJ2-7; D gene uncertain. V was cut by 4 bases and J by 0 bases, with 7 bases left in between. Germline CDR1 reads MNHEY; CDR2 reads SMNVEV (reference sequence). The CDR3 is 13 residues long.

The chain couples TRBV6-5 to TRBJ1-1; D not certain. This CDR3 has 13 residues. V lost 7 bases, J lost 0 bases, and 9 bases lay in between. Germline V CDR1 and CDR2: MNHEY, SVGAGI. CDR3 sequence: CASIPVLNTEAFF. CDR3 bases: TGTGCCAGCATACCGGTGCTGAACACTGAAGCTTTCTTT.

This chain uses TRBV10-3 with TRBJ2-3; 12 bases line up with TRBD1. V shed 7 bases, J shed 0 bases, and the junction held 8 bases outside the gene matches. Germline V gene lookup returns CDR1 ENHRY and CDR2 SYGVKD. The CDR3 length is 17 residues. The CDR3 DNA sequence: TGTGCCATCAACCCGGGACAGGGGGCAAAAAGCACAGATACGCAGTATTTT. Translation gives CAINPGQGAKSTDTQYF.

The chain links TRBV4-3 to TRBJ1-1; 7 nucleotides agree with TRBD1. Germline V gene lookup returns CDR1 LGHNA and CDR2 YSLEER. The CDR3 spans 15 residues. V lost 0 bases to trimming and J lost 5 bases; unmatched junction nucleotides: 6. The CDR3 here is CASSQDTGEWTEAFF. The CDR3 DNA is TGCGCCAGCAGCCAAGACACAGGGGAATGGACTGAAGCTTTCTTT.

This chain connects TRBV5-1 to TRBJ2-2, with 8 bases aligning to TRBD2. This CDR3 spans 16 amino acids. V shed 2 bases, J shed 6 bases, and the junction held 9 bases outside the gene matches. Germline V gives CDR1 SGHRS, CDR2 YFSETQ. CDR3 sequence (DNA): TGCGCCAGCAGCTTATCAAGCGGGGGCCGGGCCGGGGAGCTGTTTTTT. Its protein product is CASSLSSGGRAGELFF. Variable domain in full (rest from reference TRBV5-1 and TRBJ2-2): KAGVTQTPRYLIKTRGQQVTLSCSPISGHRSVSWYQQTPGQGLQFLFEYFSETQRNKGNFPGRFSGRQFSNSRSEMNVSTLELGDSALYLCASSLSSGGRAGELFFGEGSRLTVL.

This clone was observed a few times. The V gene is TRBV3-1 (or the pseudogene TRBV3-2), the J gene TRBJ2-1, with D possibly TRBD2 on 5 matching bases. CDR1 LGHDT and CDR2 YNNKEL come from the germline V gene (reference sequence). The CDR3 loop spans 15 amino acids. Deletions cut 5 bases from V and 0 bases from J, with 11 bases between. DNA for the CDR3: TGTGCCAGCAGCACCGCGGGTGTCTCCTACAATGAGCAGTTCTTC. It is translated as CASSTAGVSYNEQFF.

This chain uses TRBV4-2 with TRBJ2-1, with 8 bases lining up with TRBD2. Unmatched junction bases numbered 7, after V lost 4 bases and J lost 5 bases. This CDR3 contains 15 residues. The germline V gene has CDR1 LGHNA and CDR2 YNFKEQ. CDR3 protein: CASSPRAGGDNEQFF. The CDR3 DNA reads TGTGCCAGCAGCCCCCGGGCGGGGGGTGACAATGAGCAGTTCTTC.

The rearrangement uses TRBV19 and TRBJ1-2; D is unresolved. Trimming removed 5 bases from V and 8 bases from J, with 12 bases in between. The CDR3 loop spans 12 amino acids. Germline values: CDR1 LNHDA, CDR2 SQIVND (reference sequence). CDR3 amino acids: CASSSSVRGYTF. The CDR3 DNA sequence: TGTGCCAGTAGTTCCTCGGTCCGGGGCTACACCTTC.

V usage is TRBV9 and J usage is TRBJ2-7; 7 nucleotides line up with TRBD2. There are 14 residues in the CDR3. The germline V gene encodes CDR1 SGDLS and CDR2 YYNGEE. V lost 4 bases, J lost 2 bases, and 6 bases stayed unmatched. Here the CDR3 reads CASSPGRVTYEQYF. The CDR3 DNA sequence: TGTGCCAGCAGCCCAGGGAGGGTAACCTACGAGCAGTACTTC.

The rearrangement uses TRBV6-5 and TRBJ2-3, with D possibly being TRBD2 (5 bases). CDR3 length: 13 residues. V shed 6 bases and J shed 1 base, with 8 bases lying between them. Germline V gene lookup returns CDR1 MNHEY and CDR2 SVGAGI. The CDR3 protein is CASRAGGTDTQYF. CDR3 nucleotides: TGTGCCAGCAGGGCCGGGGGCACAGATACGCAGTATTTT.

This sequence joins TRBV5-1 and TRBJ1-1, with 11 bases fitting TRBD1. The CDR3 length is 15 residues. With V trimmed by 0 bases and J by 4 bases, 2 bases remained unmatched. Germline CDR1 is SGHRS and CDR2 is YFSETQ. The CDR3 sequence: CASSLGTGGVTEAFF. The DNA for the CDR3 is TGCGCCAGCAGCTTGGGGACAGGGGGCGTCACTGAAGCTTTCTTT.